This TCR beta chain was recorded in a study of T-cell memory formation after mild COVID-19. Study-wide findings and caveats: Contracting clones from day 15 to 85 had balanced CD4/CD8; later expanders favoured CD4+. In pre-infection memory, a portion of responding clones appeared, which suggested that cross-reactive memory joined. Still unconfirmed is whether the second-wave clones peaking on day 37 recognized SARS-CoV-2.

TCRdb reanalysed the 5' RACE reads using MiXCR and keeps one entry per CDR3 protein. The sample gives 150,000 to 200,000 distinct CDR3 sequences, roughly 28% of which show up once; around 11% is in the top ten. From germline, CDR1 is KGHDR and CDR2 SFDVKD. The length of the CDR3 is 17 residues. V was pared by 4 bases and J by 2 bases, with 11 bases of the junction left unmatched. About this clonotype itself: What it binds is unknown.

The source material was PBMCs or a T cell subset sorted from them (not recorded which). This clonotype originated in an adult woman who had mild COVID-19 (a few samples of this study predate the infection). Cell type and time point are not known. The chain is built from TRBV24-1 and TRBJ2-3; 7 bases are a match to TRBD2. CDR3 amino acids: CATSDPIGGGYTDTQYF. In DNA form, the CDR3 reads TGTGCCACCAGTGACCCCATTGGGGGGGGTTACACAGATACGCAGTATTTT.